These 4 T cell receptor beta chains came from one sample sequenced in a study of tumor-infiltrating lymphocytes in primary liver carcinoma. Synthesis of TCR beta cDNA was carried out from about 0.55 ug total RNA with a constant-region primer. Slightly modified ARM-PCR with three nested multiplex PCR rounds yielded TCR beta libraries. Investigators reported that the first two PCR rounds, at around 9 cycles each, used TRBV1-TRBV30 forward primers with a C-beta reverse primer. TCRdb re-called the multiplex PCR reads with MiXCR, one entry per CDR3 protein. The sample carries approximately 120,000 distinct CDR3 sequences, around 64% recorded once. RNA and DNA were co-extracted from about 20-30 mg of unsorted bulk tissue. The specimen was liver tumor tissue from sampling region 3. Subset described: tumor region T3, left-lateral pole. All receptors derive from a woman aged 60-70 years with primary liver carcinoma and hepatitis B virus infection.

The gene calls are TRBV2 and TRBJ2-7; D possibly matches TRBD1 or TRBD2 (5 bases each). The CDR3 has 15 amino acids. Germline CDR1 is SNHLY and CDR2 is FYNNEI. V dropped 0 bases and J dropped 5 bases, with 14 bases sitting between them. DNA for the CDR3: TGTGCCAGCAGTGAAGCAGGGACGGCCGGCGACGAGCAGTACTTC. Translating gives CASSEAGTAGDEQYF.

The chain is built from TRBV12-3 or TRBV12-4 and TRBJ2-3; 7 positions agree with TRBD2. V lost 0 bases, J lost 5 bases, and 20 bases stayed unmatched. The CDR3 consists of 20 residues. This chain's CDR3 is CASSLASQEERATGGDTQYF. DNA for the CDR3: TGTGCCAGCAGTTTAGCGAGTCAGGAAGAGCGGGCCACGGGGGGAGATACGCAGTATTTT.

A note on this clonotype: The CDR3 end shows no conserved phenylalanine or tryptophan, and so a read error is likely. It is unclear where the CDR3 begins or ends on the DNA, so no DNA is shown, and the CDR3 is as TCRdb lists it. CDR3 sequence: CAISEGRDPRRKL. V is TRBV10-3 and J is TRBJ2-7; the DNA was not used to check the table's D call, TRBD1. Both ends counted, the CDR3 spans 13 residues. Germline values: CDR1 ENHRY, CDR2 SYGVKD.

The CDR3 region is CASSLAGGTYNEQFF. In nucleotides, the CDR3 is TGTGCCAGCAGCTTAGCCGGTGGCACTTACAATGAGCAGTTCTTC. The chain has TRBV11-2 and TRBJ2-1; no clear D gene. Looked up from germline, CDR1 is SGHAT and CDR2 is FQNNGV. With 1 base removed from V and 4 bases from J, the gap between germline ends came to 11 bases. This CDR3 spans 15 amino acids.